A single sample is the source of the 22 T cell receptor beta chains below, sequenced in a study of spatial heterogeneity in lung cancer. TCRdb re-called the 5' RACE reads through MiXCR, storing one row per CDR3 protein. The sample holds 35,000 to 55,000 distinct CDR3 sequences, around 15% seen once. Sample time point: sample taken at primary tumor resection. Whole RNA was taken from tumor, nontumor lung or frozen PBMC; it was then sequenced unsorted. Material: PBMCs, obtained at surgery. The receptor source for this set is a male donor with early-stage non-small cell lung cancer.

The chain recombines TRBV4-1 with TRBJ2-1, with D possibly being TRBD1 (6 bases). CDR1 is MGHRA, CDR2 YSYEKL, per germline. The length of the CDR3 is 14 residues. Trimming shortened V by 2 bases and J by 8 bases, and 13 bases separated the two germline ends. The CDR3 reads CASSQTTGRDEQFF. The CDR3 DNA follows: TGCGCCAGCAGCCAAACCACAGGGCGGGATGAGCAGTTCTTC.

This clonotype was observed at least ten times. The chain is built from TRBV6-4 and TRBJ2-3; the D gene is possibly TRBD1 (6 bases). In germline, CDR1 is MRHNA, CDR2 SNTAGT. Trimming removed 0 bases from V and 0 bases from J, with 7 bases in between. CDR3 length: 15 amino acids. The CDR3 nucleotides are TGTGCCAGCAGTGACTCGGGGGCTAGCACAGATACGCAGTATTTT. As protein: CASSDSGASTDTQYF.

The chain carries TRBV4-3 and TRBJ2-7; 9 bases match TRBD1. Germline loops: CDR1 LGHNA, CDR2 YSLEER. The CDR3 sequence is 16 residues long. Losses at the gene ends were 0 bases for V and 3 bases for J; bases not matched to a gene: 6. CDR3 loop: CASSQDRGTGSYEQYF. CDR3 coding DNA: TGCGCCAGCAGCCAAGATCGCGGGACAGGGAGCTACGAGCAGTACTTC.

CDR3 nucleotide sequence: TGCGCCAGCAGCTTTATGAACACTGAAGCTTTCTTT. The encoded protein is CASSFMNTEAFF. The J gene is TRBJ1-1, the V gene TRBV5-1; D remains unclear. CDR1 is SGHRS, CDR2 YFSETQ, per germline. The CDR3 sequence is 12 residues long. V lost 2 bases and J 0 bases, leaving 2 bases between the germline ends.

The rearrangement links TRBV6-5 to TRBJ2-3; D might be TRBD1 (6 bases). The V and J ends lost 0 bases and 4 bases respectively, with 11 bases between them. The germline V gene encodes CDR1 MNHEY and CDR2 SVGAGI. This CDR3 has 15 amino acids. As DNA, the CDR3 is TGTGCCAGCAGTTACTCGGCGCAGGGGTCAGATACGCAGTATTTT. It codes for CASSYSAQGSDTQYF.

V usage is TRBV28 and J usage is TRBJ2-4; TRBD1 or TRBD2 may be the D gene (5 bases each). Germline CDR1 MDHEN, CDR2 SYDVKM. The V and J ends lost 4 bases and 3 bases respectively, with 16 bases between them. This CDR3 has 16 residues. The CDR3 DNA follows: TGTGCCAGCAGTTCCGGGGCCCAAGAAGGCAAAAACATTCAGTACTTC. This encodes CASSSGAQEGKNIQYF.

This clonotype has ten or more counts. CDR3 sequence: CSVEGTRDGVLAPEAFF. The CDR3 DNA sequence: TGCAGCGTTGAAGGGACCAGGGACGGTGTTTTGGCACCCGAAGCTTTCTTT. This chain joins TRBV29-1 and TRBJ1-1; TRBD1 might be the D (5 bases). V gave up 1 base and J gave up 8 bases, with 26 bases separating them. Per germline, CDR1 SQVTM and CDR2 ANQGSEA. The CDR3 is 17 residues long.

This clonotype occurred many times. The chain combines TRBV29-1 with TRBJ2-1; D uncertain. V was pared by 0 bases and J by 4 bases, with 7 bases between. Germline-derived CDR1 and CDR2 are SQVTM and ANQGSEA. The CDR3 loop spans 13 amino acids. This CDR3 reads CSVEDKSYNEQFF. For the CDR3, the DNA is TGCAGCGTTGAAGATAAGTCTTACAATGAGCAGTTCTTC.

The rearrangement joins TRBV4-3 to TRBJ2-7, with TRBD1 matching 10 bases. V was clipped by 4 bases and J by 2 bases; unmatched bases: 8. Germline V gene lookup returns CDR1 LGHNA and CDR2 YSLEER. The CDR3 covers 16 residues. The CDR3 here is CASSLTAGTGAYEQYF. CDR3 sequence (DNA): TGCGCCAGCAGCCTAACAGCCGGGACAGGGGCCTACGAGCAGTACTTC.

The chain is built from TRBV6-2 or TRBV6-3 and TRBJ1-1; D uncertain. V was cut by 1 base and J by 4 bases, with 13 bases left in between. CDR1 is MNHEY, CDR2 SVGEGT, per germline. The CDR3 spans 15 residues. The CDR3 sequence: CASSYLSPWTTEAFF. The CDR3 bases are TGTGCCAGCAGTTACTTGAGCCCCTGGACCACTGAAGCTTTCTTT.

The chain has TRBV7-8 and TRBJ2-4, with 7 bases identical to TRBD1. This CDR3 spans 15 amino acids. V lost 5 bases and J lost 0; bases outside the gene matches: 4. The germline gives CDR1 SGHVS, CDR2 FQNEAQ. CDR3 amino acids: CASSRQGEAKNIQYF. CDR3 in DNA: TGTGCCAGCAGCCGACAGGGTGAAGCCAAAAACATTCAGTACTTC.

This clonotype was seen a handful of times. The genes are TRBV10-3 and TRBJ2-5; a possible D gene is TRBD2 (6 bases). The CDR3 loop spans 16 amino acids. Per germline, CDR1 ENHRY and CDR2 SYGVKD. V was clipped by 6 bases and J by 2 bases, with 19 bases between them. As DNA, the CDR3 is TGTGCCATCAGGCCCGACGGGGGTTGGGGACAAGAGACCCAGTACTTC. It is translated as CAIRPDGGWGQETQYF.

This chain links TRBV7-9 with TRBJ2-2, with TRBD1 matching 7 bases. This CDR3 is 15 amino acids long. CDR1 is SEHNR and CDR2 is FQNEAQ in the germline V gene (reference sequence). The V and J ends lost 1 base and 6 bases, in that order; junction bases with no gene match: 5. The CDR3 spells CASSLETGSPGELFF. CDR3 coding DNA: TGTGCCAGCAGCTTAGAGACAGGGTCGCCCGGGGAGCTGTTTTTT.

This clonotype was counted many times. The genes are TRBV25-1 and TRBJ1-1; 7 nucleotides match TRBD1. The germline V gene encodes CDR1 MGHDK and CDR2 SYGVNS. The CDR3 runs to 12 residues. Trimming took 11 bases from V and 1 from J; bases not matched to a gene: 4. The CDR3 nucleotides read TGTGCCGTCCGACAGGGGAACACTGAAGCTTTCTTT. This sequence encodes CAVRQGNTEAFF.

This clonotype was picked up a small number of times. The chain joins TRBV6-5 to TRBJ2-1; D ambiguous. Trimming pared 4 bases from V and 4 bases from J, leaving 5 bases between. Germline values: CDR1 MNHEY, CDR2 SVGAGI. The CDR3 is 12 residues long. The CDR3 loop reads CASSSIYNEQFF. CDR3 DNA sequence: TGTGCCAGCAGTTCGATATACAATGAGCAGTTCTTC.

This clonotype was found a few times. This rearrangement joins TRBV5-1 to TRBJ2-4; D is undetermined. Trimming shortened V by 0 bases and J by 6 bases, and 10 bases separated the two germline ends. This CDR3 comprises 14 residues. Per germline, CDR1 SGHRS and CDR2 YFSETQ. CDR3: CASSLDLFTNIQYF. The CDR3 DNA is TGCGCCAGCAGCTTGGATCTGTTCACAAACATTCAGTACTTC.

This clonotype showed up just a few times. This chain joins TRBV20-1 and TRBJ2-3; unclear D gene. V was shortened by 3 bases and J by 1 base, with 11 bases between the two germline ends. The length of the CDR3 is 14 residues. In germline, CDR1 is DFQATT, CDR2 SNEGSKA (reference sequence). The CDR3 sequence: CSASPPLGTDTQYF. The CDR3, as DNA: TGCAGTGCTAGTCCCCCGCTAGGCACAGATACGCAGTATTTT.

This clonotype is judged medium-sized. CDR3 coding DNA: TGTGCCAGCAGCTTAGGTCGATTTGACACCAACACCGGGGAGCTGTTTTTT. Encoded protein: CASSLGRFDTNTGELFF. The chain recombines TRBV7-9 with TRBJ2-2; D remains ambiguous. Trimming stripped 1 base from V and 2 bases from J, with 14 bases between. Germline loops: CDR1 SEHNR, CDR2 FQNEAQ (reference sequence). This CDR3 is 17 amino acids long.

This clonotype occurred a few times. V and J are TRBV27 and TRBJ1-2; possibly TRBD1 for D (6 bases). V lost 6 bases and J lost 6, with 17 bases in between. This CDR3 has 14 amino acids. Per the germline V gene, CDR1 is MNHEY and CDR2 is SMNVEV (reference sequence). As DNA, the CDR3 is TGTGCCAGCAGCGCTTGGCAGGGGAGGGATGGCTACACCTTC. This gives the protein CASSAWQGRDGYTF.

This clonotype was found many times. The chain recombines TRBV20-1 with TRBJ1-3; D unresolved. Between the trimmed V and J ends, which lost 3 bases and 4 bases, there was a span of 7 bases. There are 12 residues in the CDR3. Germline-derived CDR1 and CDR2 are DFQATT and SNEGSKA (reference sequence). CDR3 sequence (DNA): TGCAGTGCTAGCCTACAGGGAAACACCATATATTTT. Translation gives CSASLQGNTIYF.

The chain has TRBV7-2 and TRBJ2-5; D is unresolved. The CDR3 extends over 12 amino acids. V was shortened by 3 bases and J by 4 bases, with 6 bases between the two germline ends. Germline V lookup: CDR1 SGHTA, CDR2 FQGNSA. CDR3 loop: CASSLERETQYF. The CDR3 coding sequence is TGTGCCAGCAGCTTGGAGAGAGAGACCCAGTACTTC. The full variable domain, in which reference TRBV7-2 and TRBJ2-5 provide the parts outside the CDR3, is GAGVSQSPSNKVTEKGKDVELRCDPISGHTALYWYRQSLGQGLEFLIYFQGNSAPDKSGLPSDRFSAERTGGSVSTLTIQRTQQEDSAVYLCASSLERETQYFGPGTRLLVL.

The table lists this clonotype with a few counts. The chain links TRBV15 to TRBJ1-2; D is uncertain. Germline V gene sequence: CDR1 LNHNV, CDR2 YYDKDF (reference sequence). V lost 0 bases and J 4 bases, leaving 9 bases between the germline ends. The CDR3 is 14 residues long. DNA for the CDR3: TGTGCCACCAGCAGAGATGAACAGACCTATGGCTACACCTTC. Translated: CATSRDEQTYGYTF. The full variable domain, its missing parts supplied by reference TRBV15 and TRBJ1-2, is DAMVIQNPRYQVTQFGKPVTLSCSQTLNHNVMYWYQQKSSQAPKLLFHYYDKDFNNEADTPDNFQSRRPNTSFCFLDIRSPGLGDTAMYLCATSRDEQTYGYTFGSGTRLTVV.